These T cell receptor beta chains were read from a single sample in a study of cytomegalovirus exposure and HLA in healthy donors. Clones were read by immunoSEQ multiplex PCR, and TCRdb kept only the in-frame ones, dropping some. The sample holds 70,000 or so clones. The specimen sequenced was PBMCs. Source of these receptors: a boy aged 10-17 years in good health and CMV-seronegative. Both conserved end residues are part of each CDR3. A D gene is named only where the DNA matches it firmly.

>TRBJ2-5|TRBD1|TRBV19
TGTGCCAGTAGCACCGGGACAGGGACCGTAGAGACCCAGTACTTC
CASSTGTGTVETQYF
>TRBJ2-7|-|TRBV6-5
TGTGCCAGCAGTTACCGCGGGCAATCCTACGAGCAGTACTTC
CASSYRGQSYEQYF
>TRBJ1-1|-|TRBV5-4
TGTGCCAGCAGCTTGAATCGGGGGACTGAAGCTTTCTTT
CASSLNRGTEAFF
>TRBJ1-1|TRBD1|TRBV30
TGTGCCTGGGACAGGGGAGGTATCACTGAAGCTTTCTTT
CAWDRGGITEAFF
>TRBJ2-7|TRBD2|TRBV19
TGTGCCAGTAAGGTACTAGCGGGAGCGTACGAGCAGTACTTC
CASKVLAGAYEQYF
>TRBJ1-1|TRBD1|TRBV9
TGTGCCAGCAGCGTATGGGACAGAAACACTGAAGCTTTCTTT
CASSVWDRNTEAFF
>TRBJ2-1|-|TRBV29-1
TGCAGCGTTGTACCCAGGTCCAATGAGCAGTTCTTC
CSVVPRSNEQFF
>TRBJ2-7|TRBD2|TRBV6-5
TGTGCCAGCAGTTACTCACCGGGACTAGCGTACGAGCAGTACTTC
CASSYSPGLAYEQYF
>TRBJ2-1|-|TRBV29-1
TGCAGCGTTGTGTTGGCTAGCGATGAGCAGTTCTTC
CSVVLASDEQFF
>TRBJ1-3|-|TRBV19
TGTGCCAGTAGTATTGGGGGCAATCCTGGAAACACCATATATTTT
CASSIGGNPGNTIYF
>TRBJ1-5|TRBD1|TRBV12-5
TGTGCTAGTGGACCGGGACAGGGGGCTTTACAGCCCCAGCATTTT
CASGPGQGALQPQHF
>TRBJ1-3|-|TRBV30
TGTGCCGGGAGTGTCGTGAGGAACTCTGGAAACACCATATATTTT
CAGSVVRNSGNTIYF
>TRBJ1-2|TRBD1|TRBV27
TGTGCCAGCAGTCCTCGAGGGACAGGGGGGGGTGGCTACACCTTC
CASSPRGTGGGGYTF
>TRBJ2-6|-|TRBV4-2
TGTGCCAGCAGCCAAGATACATCTGGGGCCAACGTCCTGACTTTC
CASSQDTSGANVLTF
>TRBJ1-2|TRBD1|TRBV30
TGTGCCTGGACCCGGACAGGGGGCGACGGCTACACCTTC
CAWTRTGGDGYTF